Here is one TCR beta chain with its context. What it recognizes is unknown. The data originate from a study of post-analysis software for immune sequencing data. Study observations and caveats: Relative to controls, patients had several TRBV segments at higher frequency, with TRBV5-6, TRBV5-1 and TRBV20-1 among these.

Every TCR beta cDNA library bore unique molecular identifiers. TCRdb fed the PCR reads into MiXCR, producing one record per CDR3 protein. The table shows approximately 460,000 distinct CDR3 sequences, with around 40% occurring only once. Germline CDR1 reads SGDLS; CDR2 reads YYNGEE. The V end lost 0 bases, the J end lost 5 bases, and 12 bases lay between the germline ends. The CDR3 length is 15 residues. The chain employs TRBV9 and TRBJ2-1; no reliable D call. What was sequenced was blood. This clonotype originated in a girl aged 10 to 17 with multiple sclerosis. CDR3 residues: CASSVGGSRHNEQFF. DNA of the CDR3: TGTGCCAGCAGCGTAGGAGGTAGCCGACACAATGAGCAGTTCTTC.